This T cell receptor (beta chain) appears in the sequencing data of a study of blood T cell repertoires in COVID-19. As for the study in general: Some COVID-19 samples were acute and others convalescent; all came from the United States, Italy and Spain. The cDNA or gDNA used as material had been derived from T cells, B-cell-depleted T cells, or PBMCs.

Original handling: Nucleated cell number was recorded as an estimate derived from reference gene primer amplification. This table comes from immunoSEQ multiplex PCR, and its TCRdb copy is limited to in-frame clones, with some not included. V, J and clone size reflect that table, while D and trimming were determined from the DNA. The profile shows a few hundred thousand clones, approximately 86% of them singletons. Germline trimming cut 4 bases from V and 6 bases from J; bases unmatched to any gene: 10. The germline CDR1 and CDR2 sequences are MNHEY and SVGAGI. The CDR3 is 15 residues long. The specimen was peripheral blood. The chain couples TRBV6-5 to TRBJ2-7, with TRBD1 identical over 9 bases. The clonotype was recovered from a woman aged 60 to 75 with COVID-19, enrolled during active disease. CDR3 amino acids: CASSWGTGMDTEQYF. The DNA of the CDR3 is TGTGCCAGCAGTTGGGGGACAGGGATGGATACCGAGCAGTACTTC.